This T cell receptor beta chain was identified in a study of breast tumors, draining lymph nodes, adjacent tissues. This clonotype was observed at least ten times. Samples came from axillary lymph nodes draining the breast cancer. MiXCR, applied by TCRdb to the multiplex PCR reads, yields one record per CDR3 protein. The table shows roughly 80,000 distinct CDR3 sequences, with under 25% occurring only once. V shed 8 bases and J shed 3 bases, with 11 bases lying between them. Germline assignment: CDR1 SNHLY and CDR2 FYNNEI. The CDR3 is 13 amino acids. Sequences were obtained from axillary lymph node tissue. The chain uses TRBV2 and TRBJ1-5; D possibly corresponds to TRBD1 (6 bases). This clonotype was obtained from a female donor with breast cancer. Some clones in this sample may be carry-over from other donors' samples. The CDR3 DNA reads as TGTGCCAGCGAAGGGGGGATCAATCAGCCCCAGCATTTT. It codes for CASEGGINQPQHF.